Shown below are 16 T cell receptor beta chains from a single sample sequenced in a study of tumor and adjacent non-tumor tissue in lung cancer. RNA was extracted from bulk tissue without any cell sorting. This non-tumor lung sample came from over 3 cm beyond the tumor edge. The library came from three nested PCR rounds adapted from ARM-PCR protocols. TCRdb ran MiXCR on the multiplex PCR reads and lists one entry per CDR3 protein. The sample comprises more than 60,000 distinct CDR3 sequences, more than 75% of which are singletons, and 45% rests with the top ten. Material: distant non-tumor lung tissue. These TCRs come from a man in his 60s with non-small cell lung cancer.

Concerning this clonotype: No conserved phenylalanine or tryptophan ends this CDR3, so it is likely a read error. This chain joins TRBV6-6 and TRBJ2-7; D remains unclear. The CDR3 extends over 14 amino acids. Trimming took off 4 bases at V and 4 bases at J, with 14 bases between the two ends. Germline CDR1 is MNHNY and CDR2 is SVGAGI (reference sequence). CDR3 in DNA: TGTGCCAGCAGTTCCAATCCGAAAGGTTACGAGCAGTACCTC. Residues: CASSSNPKGYEQYL.

A remark on this clonotype: Mismatch with germline at one junction end may stem from a read error. The genes are TRBV6-1 and TRBJ1-1; D unclear. This CDR3 region has 15 residues. Germline CDR1 MNHNS, CDR2 SASEGT. The CDR3 DNA follows: TGTGTCAGCAGCCCCTCGCGGTTGTCGAACAATGAAGCTTTCTTT. It yields the protein CVSSPSRLSNNEAFF.

This clonotype was seen once. Here the CDR3 omits its conserved ending phenylalanine or tryptophan, so a read error is the likely source. The chain recombines TRBV29-1 with TRBJ2-5, with TRBD1 as a possible D gene (5 bases). The germline V gene encodes CDR1 SQVTM and CDR2 ANQGSEA. This CDR3 has 13 amino acids. The DNA of the CDR3 is TGCAGCGTTGAAACAGGTGCACAAGATACCCAGTACTTA. This translates into CSVETGAQDTQYL.

Comments on this clonotype: An end of the junction does not agree with germline; a read error may underlie this. The rearrangement joins TRBV11-3 to TRBJ2-3; 10 positions match TRBD2. The CDR3 is 14 amino acids. Germline assignment: CDR1 SGHNT and CDR2 YENEEA. The CDR3 bases are TGTACCAGCAGTTGGACTAGCGGCACAGAAACGCAGTATTTT. Translating it yields CTSSWTSGTETQYF.

Note on this clonotype: The final CDR3 position lacks the conserved phenylalanine or tryptophan, pointing to a likely read error. The gene calls are TRBV4-1 and TRBJ2-3; D might be TRBD1 (5 bases). Looked up from germline, CDR1 is MGHRA and CDR2 is YSYEKL. CDR3 size: 17 residues. The CDR3 loop is CATSQDTGQDIADTQYS. The CDR3 DNA sequence: TGCGCCACCAGCCAAGATACGGGCCAGGACATCGCAGATACGCAGTATTCT.

As regards this clonotype: The junction departs from germline at one end; a sequencing error may be responsible. This chain joins TRBV6-1 and TRBJ1-1; D gene uncertain. Germline V gene lookup returns CDR1 MNHNS and CDR2 SASEGT. This CDR3 comprises 14 residues. In nucleotides, the CDR3 is TGTACCAGCACCCATCAAATTTTGAACACTGAAGCTTTCTTT. Protein: CTSTHQILNTEAFF.

This chain joins TRBV12-3 or TRBV12-4 and TRBJ2-7; maybe TRBD2 (6 bases). The CDR3 loop spans 15 amino acids. Trimming stripped 6 bases from V and 7 bases from J, with 22 bases between. CDR3 residues: CASSQSGTGDVEQYF. CDR3 nucleotides: TGTGCCAGCAGCCAATCCGGCACGGGAGATGTTGAGCAGTACTTC.

This clonotype was observed a handful of times. The junction differs from germline at one of its ends, possibly a read error. The chain combines TRBV2 with TRBJ2-2; tentatively, D is TRBD1 (6 bases). CDR3 length equals 14 residues. Per germline, CDR1 SNHLY and CDR2 FYNNEI. This CDR3 reads CASSVSGGTGELVF. In DNA, the CDR3 is TGTGCCAGCAGTGTCTCTGGGGGCACCGGGGAGCTGGTTTTT. Using reference TRBV2 and TRBJ2-2 for the parts outside the CDR3, the full variable domain is EPEVTQTPSHQVTQMGQEVILRCVPISNHLYFYWYRQILGQKVEFLVSFYNNEISEKSEIFDDQFSVERPDGSNFTLKIRSTKLEDSAMYFCASSVSGGTGELVFGEGSRLTVL.

This clonotype occurred once. The V call is TRBV11-2, the J call TRBJ2-2, with 7 bases matching TRBD2. CDR3 length: 16 residues. Germline-derived CDR1 and CDR2 are SGHAT and FQNNGV. Losses at the gene ends were 10 bases for V and 3 bases for J; bases not matched to a gene: 14. The DNA for the CDR3 is TGTGCCAACATCCTGGTGAGGACTAGTCACACCGGGGAGCTGTTTTTT. It is translated as CANILVRTSHTGELFF.

Turning to this clonotype: One end of the junction is discordant with germline, which a read error may explain. The CDR3 spells CPMEGDHNGQFF. Written as DNA, the CDR3 is TGTCCCATGGAGGGGGACCACAATGGGCAGTTCTTC. The J gene is TRBJ2-1, the V gene TRBV10-3, with D perhaps assigned TRBD1 or TRBD2 (6 bases each). Germline loops: CDR1 ENHRY, CDR2 SYGVKD. CDR3 length: 12 amino acids.

Points on this clonotype: A much larger clone differs by one base, so this may be a read error. CDR3 nucleotide sequence: TGCAGTGCTTCTCCCGGGACAGTGGTCAATCAGCCCCAGCATTTT. It is translated as CSASPGTVVNQPQHF. The rearrangement joins TRBV20-1 to TRBJ1-5; the match to TRBD1 covers 7 bases. The CDR3 extends over 15 amino acids. Germline loops: CDR1 DFQATT, CDR2 SNEGSKA (reference sequence). With V trimmed by 5 bases and J by 3 bases, 10 bases remained unmatched.

This clonotype is termed medium-sized. This chain uses TRBV7-8 with TRBJ2-5; D is undetermined. Germline CDR1 SGHVS, CDR2 FQNEAQ. The CDR3 runs 15 residues. V lost 5 bases and J lost 0, with 13 bases in between. The CDR3 here is CASSTKAWNQETQYF. The CDR3 DNA follows: TGTGCCAGCAGCACGAAAGCCTGGAACCAAGAGACCCAGTACTTC.

As concerns this clonotype: A read error may be the cause here, since a much bigger clone is one base away. This CDR3 is missing its conserved last phenylalanine or tryptophan, likely due to a read error. The J gene is TRBJ2-7, the V gene TRBV12-3 or TRBV12-4; D gene uncertain. The CDR3 extends over 13 amino acids. The CDR3 loop reads CASTLVAPPGQYL. DNA for the CDR3: TGTGCCAGCACTTTAGTCGCCCCGCCCGGGCAGTACCTC.

As for this clonotype: The junction departs from the called germline gene at one end, perhaps through a read error. This chain connects TRBV29-1 to TRBJ1-1, with D hard to call. Germline V gives CDR1 SQVTM, CDR2 ANQGSEA. This CDR3 has 11 residues. The CDR3 loop reads CSVDLNTEVYF. In nucleotides, the CDR3 is TGCAGCGTGGACTTAAACACTGAAGTTTACTTT.

Concerning this clonotype: The germline gene is not matched at one end of the junction; a read error may be the cause. The chain joins TRBV14 to TRBJ2-1, with 7 bases aligning to TRBD2. The germline CDR1 and CDR2 sequences are SGHDN and FVKESK. The CDR3 has 16 residues. The CDR3 region has the DNA TGTGCCGGCAGCCAAGAATCCCAAGCGGGATCGTATGAGCGGTTCTTC. Its translation: CAGSQESQAGSYERFF. Full variable domain (remainder filled in from reference TRBV14 and TRBJ2-1): EAGVTQFPSHSVIEKGQTVTLRCDPISGHDNLYWYRRVMGKEIKFLLHFVKESKQDESGMPNNRFLAERTGGTYSTLKVQPAELEDSGVYFCAGSQESQAGSYERFFGPGTRLTVL.

In regard to this clonotype: The CDR3 ends on some other residue instead of the conserved phenylalanine or tryptophan, so this is likely a read error. No DNA is shown, since the ends of the CDR3 on it are uncertain; the CDR3 is the one TCRdb lists. V gene TRBV5-4 combines with J gene TRBJ2-2; TRBD2 reflects the table's D call only, with no check against the DNA. The germline gives CDR1 SGHNT, CDR2 YYREEE (reference sequence). Ends included, the CDR3 has 15 residues. CDR3: CASSFLAGNSGELFY.